One T cell receptor (beta chain) is described in this entry. This sample is part of a study of Graves' ophthalmopathy and Graves' hyperthyroidism. Transcripts of RNA were the source for amplifying TCR beta CDR3 regions. HTBI-primed first-round RT-PCR preceded second-round multiplex PCR. MiXCR was run by TCRdb on the multiplex PCR reads, yielding one entry per CDR3 protein. Here the sample spans around 1.1 million distinct CDR3 sequences, roughly 35% being singletons. Specimen: peripheral blood or thyroid tissue (not recorded which). This TCR was recovered from an adult man with Graves' hyperthyroidism.

CDR3 DNA sequence: TGCGCCAGCAGCCAAGATGGGGGGAGAGGGGAAAAACTGTTTTTT. Translating gives CASSQDGGRGEKLFF. The chain couples TRBV4-3 to TRBJ1-4, with a possible D match to TRBD1 (5 bases). Germline CDR1 LGHNA, CDR2 YSLEER. CDR3 size: 15 residues. V lost 0 bases, J lost 8 bases, and 13 bases lay in between.